The next 8 T cell receptor beta chains were all read from a single sample in a study of T cells in Graves' hyperthyroidism and ophthalmopathy. Amplification yielded TCR beta CDR3 regions, with RNA transcripts as the source. The TCR CDR3 was amplified in a first-round RT-PCR using the HTBI primer set. TCRdb itself ran the multiplex PCR reads through MiXCR, one entry per CDR3 protein. This sample has roughly 420,000 distinct CDR3 sequences, with roughly 13% found just once. What was sequenced was blood. These receptors originate from a woman aged 18-35 years with Graves' hyperthyroidism.

This clonotype was counted many times. This rearrangement joins TRBV30 to TRBJ1-1; perhaps TRBD1 as D (6 bases). This CDR3 is 12 amino acids long. The V end lost 2 bases, the J end lost 11 bases, and 15 bases lay between the germline ends. Germline V gene sequence: CDR1 GTSNPN, CDR2 SVGIG (reference sequence). The CDR3: CAWSLWGAAAFF. The DNA for the CDR3 is TGTGCCTGGAGTTTATGGGGGGCGGCTGCTTTCTTT.

This chain uses TRBV15 with TRBJ2-3; 10 bases match TRBD1. CDR1 is LNHNV and CDR2 is YYDKDF in the germline V gene (reference sequence). Germline trimming cut 4 bases from V and 3 bases from J; bases unmatched to any gene: 10. This CDR3 has 17 amino acids. Written as DNA, the CDR3 is TGTGCCACCAGCAAACGGATCGGGACAGGGGTTACAGATACGCAGTATTTT. Protein: CATSKRIGTGVTDTQYF.

This clonotype was counted many times. This rearrangement joins TRBV19 to TRBJ2-1; D call uncertain. CDR1 and CDR2 from the germline V gene are LNHDA and SQIVND (reference sequence). V lost 3 bases and J 1 base, leaving 10 bases between the germline ends. The CDR3 consists of 15 residues. CDR3 protein: CASSIEGPSYNEQFF. The CDR3 DNA is TGTGCCAGTAGTATTGAAGGACCTTCCTACAATGAGCAGTTCTTC.

In its sample, this clonotype was seen many times. The chain has TRBV5-1 and TRBJ2-3, with TRBD2 as a possible D gene (6 bases). The CDR3 runs 14 residues. The germline V gene has CDR1 SGHRS and CDR2 YFSETQ. Between the trimmed V and J ends, which lost 6 bases and 2 bases, there was a span of 13 bases. CDR3 sequence (DNA): TGCGCCAGCAACCCGGGACTCTACACAGATACGCAGTATTTT. Protein: CASNPGLYTDTQYF.

This clonotype appeared many times. The CDR3 is CSALGTISGSLDTQYF. The CDR3 coding sequence is TGCAGTGCCCTCGGGACGATTAGCGGGAGTCTAGATACGCAGTATTTT. The V call is TRBV20-1, the J call TRBJ2-3; 9 positions match TRBD2. J lost 5 bases, V lost 6 bases, and 15 bases had no gene match. Germline CDR1 reads DFQATT; CDR2 reads SNEGSKA (reference sequence). CDR3 length: 16 amino acids.

A few counts support this clonotype. The chain couples TRBV19 to TRBJ2-1; TRBD2 agrees at 11 bases. Trimming took 6 bases from V and 4 from J; bases not matched to a gene: 11. The CDR3 consists of 17 residues. The V gene's germline CDR1 is LNHDA and CDR2 SQIVND (reference sequence). The CDR3 sequence: CASRPSLAGGPYNEQFF. CDR3 bases: TGTGCCAGTAGGCCCTCATTAGCGGGAGGGCCGTACAATGAGCAGTTCTTC.

This clonotype was seen many times. The chain combines TRBV12-3 or TRBV12-4 with TRBJ1-1; D is undetermined. The CDR3 is made up of 14 amino acids. Trimming shortened V by 1 base and J by 2 bases, and 8 bases separated the two germline ends. CDR3 residues: CASSLGRINTEAFF. The CDR3 bases are TGTGCCAGCAGTTTAGGTCGGATCAACACTGAAGCTTTCTTT.

The sample holds a few counts of this clonotype. A single base separates this from a much larger clone, so it may be a read error. CDR3 sequence reads: CSVARDVGTQYF. The CDR3, as DNA: TGCAGCGTGGCCAGGGACGTGGGTACGCAGTATTTT. The chain recombines TRBV29-1 with TRBJ2-3; D possibly uses TRBD1 or TRBD2 (5 bases each). Germline loops: CDR1 SQVTM, CDR2 ANQGSEA. Trimming stripped 6 bases from V and 8 bases from J, with 15 bases between. This CDR3 spans 12 amino acids.